In this sample, the clone carrying this T cell receptor beta chain turned up a few times. The antigen remains unidentified. This sample stems from a study of blood T cells in healthy people across ages. Study-level results: Greater diversity and more naive CD4+ cells were seen in long-lived donors than in aged donors.

Losses at the gene ends were 0 bases for V and 1 base for J; bases not matched to a gene: 19. CDR3 size: 22 residues. CDR1 is MNHEY, CDR2 SVGEGT, per germline. Combining a sample-barcoded 5' primer with a J-beta primer mix, a second PCR ran for roughly 7 to 12 cycles. Tags on each cDNA molecule came from a template-switch adaptor with 12 random nucleotides. One entry per CDR3 protein results from TCRdb running MiXCR on the 5' RACE reads. The table has about 1.1 million distinct CDR3 sequences, roughly two fifths seen once. Input material: blood. The chain couples TRBV6-2 or TRBV6-3 to TRBJ2-1; 9 bases are a match to TRBD2. The TCR sequence derives from a man aged 18 to 30 in good health. Here the CDR3 reads CASSYSEDRGGAFPRSYNEQFF. The CDR3, as DNA: TGTGCCAGCAGTTACTCGGAAGATCGCGGGGGGGCCTTTCCCCGATCCTACAATGAGCAGTTCTTC.